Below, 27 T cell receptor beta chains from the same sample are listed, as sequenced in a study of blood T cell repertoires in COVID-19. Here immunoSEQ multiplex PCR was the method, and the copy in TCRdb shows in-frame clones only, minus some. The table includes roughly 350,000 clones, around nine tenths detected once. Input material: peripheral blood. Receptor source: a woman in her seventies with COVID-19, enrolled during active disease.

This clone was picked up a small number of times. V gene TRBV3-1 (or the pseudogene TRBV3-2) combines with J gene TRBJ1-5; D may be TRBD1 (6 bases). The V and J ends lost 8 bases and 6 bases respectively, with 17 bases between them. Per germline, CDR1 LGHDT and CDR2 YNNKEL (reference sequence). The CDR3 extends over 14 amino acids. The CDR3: CASARRGAGQPQHF. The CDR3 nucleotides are TGTGCCAGCGCCCGCAGGGGCGCGGGTCAGCCCCAGCATTTT.

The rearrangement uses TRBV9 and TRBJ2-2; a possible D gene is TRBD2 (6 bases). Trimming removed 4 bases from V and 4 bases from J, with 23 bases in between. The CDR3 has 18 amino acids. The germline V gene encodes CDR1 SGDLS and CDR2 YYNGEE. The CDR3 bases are TGTGCCAGCAGCCCACCCCAACGCGGCGGGGAGGCCACCGGGGAGCTGTTTTTT. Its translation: CASSPPQRGGEATGELFF.

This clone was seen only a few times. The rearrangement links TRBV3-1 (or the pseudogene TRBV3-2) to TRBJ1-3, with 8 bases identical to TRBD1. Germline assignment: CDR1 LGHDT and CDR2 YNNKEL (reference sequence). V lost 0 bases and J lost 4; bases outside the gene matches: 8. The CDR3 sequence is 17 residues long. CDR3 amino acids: CASSQDEGRGPGNTIYF. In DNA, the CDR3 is TGTGCCAGCAGCCAAGATGAGGGCAGGGGGCCCGGAAACACCATATATTTT.

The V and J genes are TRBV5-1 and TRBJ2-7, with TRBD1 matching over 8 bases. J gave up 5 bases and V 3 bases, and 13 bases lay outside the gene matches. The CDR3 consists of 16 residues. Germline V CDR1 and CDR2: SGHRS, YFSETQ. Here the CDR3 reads CASSSRLTGAVDEQYF. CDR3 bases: TGCGCCAGCAGCTCACGATTGACAGGGGCTGTCGACGAGCAGTACTTC.

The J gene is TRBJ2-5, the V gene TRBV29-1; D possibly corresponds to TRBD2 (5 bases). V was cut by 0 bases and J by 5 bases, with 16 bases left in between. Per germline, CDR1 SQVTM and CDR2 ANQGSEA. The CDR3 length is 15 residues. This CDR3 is CSVEDMTRVWETQYF. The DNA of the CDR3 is TGCAGCGTTGAAGATATGACGAGGGTTTGGGAGACCCAGTACTTC.

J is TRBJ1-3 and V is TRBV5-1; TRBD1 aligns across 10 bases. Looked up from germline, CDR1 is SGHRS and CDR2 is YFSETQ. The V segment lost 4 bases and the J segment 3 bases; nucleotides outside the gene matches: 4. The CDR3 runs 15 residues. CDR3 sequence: CASSTTGGDGNTIYF. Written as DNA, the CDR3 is TGCGCCAGCAGCACGACAGGGGGCGATGGAAACACCATATATTTT. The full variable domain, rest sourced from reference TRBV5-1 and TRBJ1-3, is KAGVTQTPRYLIKTRGQQVTLSCSPISGHRSVSWYQQTPGQGLQFLFEYFSETQRNKGNFPGRFSGRQFSNSRSEMNVSTLELGDSALYLCASSTTGGDGNTIYFGEGSWLTVV.

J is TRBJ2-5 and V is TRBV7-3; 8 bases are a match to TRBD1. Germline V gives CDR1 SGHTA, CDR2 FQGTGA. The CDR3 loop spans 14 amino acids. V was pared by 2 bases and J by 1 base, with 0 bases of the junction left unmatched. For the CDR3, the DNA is TGTGCCAGCAGCTTAGACAGGGGCCAAGAGACCCAGTACTTC. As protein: CASSLDRGQETQYF. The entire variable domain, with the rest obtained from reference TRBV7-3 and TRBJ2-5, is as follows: GAGVSQTPSNKVTEKGKYVELRCDPISGHTALYWYRQSLGQGPEFLIYFQGTGAADDSGLPNDRFFAVRPEGSVSTLKIQRTERGDSAVYLCASSLDRGQETQYFGPGTRLLVL.

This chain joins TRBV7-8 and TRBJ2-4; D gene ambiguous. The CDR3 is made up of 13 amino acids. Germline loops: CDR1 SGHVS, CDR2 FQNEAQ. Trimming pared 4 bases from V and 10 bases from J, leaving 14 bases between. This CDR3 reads CASSSTGSAIQYF. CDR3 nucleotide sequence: TGTGCCAGCAGCTCCACGGGTTCCGCTATTCAGTACTTC. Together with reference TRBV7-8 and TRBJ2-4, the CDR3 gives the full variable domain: GAGVSQSPRYKVAKRGQDVALRCDPISGHVSLFWYQQALGQGPEFLTYFQNEAQLDKSGLPSDRFFAERPEGSVSTLKIQRTQQEDSAVYLCASSSTGSAIQYFGAGTRLSVL.

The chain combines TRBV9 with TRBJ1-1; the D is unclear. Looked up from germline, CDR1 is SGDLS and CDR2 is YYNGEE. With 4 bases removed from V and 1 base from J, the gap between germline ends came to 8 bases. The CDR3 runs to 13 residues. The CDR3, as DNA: TGTGCCAGCAGCTCCGGGTCGAACACTGAAGCTTTCTTT. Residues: CASSSGSNTEAFF.

The chain's CDR3 is CASSPGWGQGNQPQHF. In DNA form, the CDR3 reads TGCGCCAGCAGCCCAGGGTGGGGACAGGGAAATCAGCCCCAGCATTTT. This rearrangement joins TRBV5-1 to TRBJ1-5, with TRBD1 matching over 9 bases. Germline assignment: CDR1 SGHRS and CDR2 YFSETQ. This CDR3 is 16 amino acids long. V dropped 4 bases and J dropped 4; count of bases not matched to a gene: 9. The variable domain in full, with the rest retrieved from reference TRBV5-1 and TRBJ1-5, is KAGVTQTPRYLIKTRGQQVTLSCSPISGHRSVSWYQQTPGQGLQFLFEYFSETQRNKGNFPGRFSGRQFSNSRSEMNVSTLELGDSALYLCASSPGWGQGNQPQHFGDGTRLSIL.

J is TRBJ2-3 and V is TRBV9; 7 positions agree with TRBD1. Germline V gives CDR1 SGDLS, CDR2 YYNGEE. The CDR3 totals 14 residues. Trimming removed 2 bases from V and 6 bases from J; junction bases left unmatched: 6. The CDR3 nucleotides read TGTGCCAGCAGCGTGTCACAGGGGACCGATACGCAGTATTTT. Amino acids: CASSVSQGTDTQYF.

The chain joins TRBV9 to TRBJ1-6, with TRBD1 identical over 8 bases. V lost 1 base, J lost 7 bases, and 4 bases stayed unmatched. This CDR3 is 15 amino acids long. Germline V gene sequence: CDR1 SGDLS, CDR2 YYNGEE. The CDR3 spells CASSVSTGANSPLHF. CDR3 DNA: TGTGCCAGCAGCGTATCGACAGGGGCGAATTCACCCCTCCACTTT.

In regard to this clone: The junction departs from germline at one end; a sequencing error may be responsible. The CDR3: CASSENFGYTF. CDR3 nucleotides: TGTGCCAGCAGTGAAAACTTTGGCTACACCTTC. V gene TRBV2 combines with J gene TRBJ1-2; D remains ambiguous. CDR1 is SNHLY, CDR2 FYNNEI, per germline. CDR3 length equals 11 residues. Complete variable domain (other parts from reference TRBV2 and TRBJ1-2): EPEVTQTPSHQVTQMGQEVILRCVPISNHLYFYWYRQILGQKVEFLVSFYNNEISEKSEIFDDQFSVERPDGSNFTLKIRSTKLEDSAMYFCASSENFGYTFGSGTRLTVV.

This chain's CDR3 is CASSLTSGGNNEQFF. The CDR3 nucleotides are TGTGCCAGCAGCTTGACTAGCGGGGGAAACAATGAGCAGTTCTTC. The chain uses TRBV7-2 and TRBJ2-1; 12 positions agree with TRBD2. The germline CDR1 and CDR2 sequences are SGHTA and FQGNSA. The CDR3 length is 15 residues. V was clipped by 3 bases and J by 5 bases; unmatched bases: 2.

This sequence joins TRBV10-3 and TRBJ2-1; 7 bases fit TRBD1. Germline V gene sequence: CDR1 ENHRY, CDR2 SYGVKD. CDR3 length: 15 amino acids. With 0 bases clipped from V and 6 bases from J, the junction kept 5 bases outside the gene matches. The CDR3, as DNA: TGTGCCATCAGTGAGTCTGGGACAGCCCTCAATGAGCAGTTCTTC. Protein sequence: CAISESGTALNEQFF.

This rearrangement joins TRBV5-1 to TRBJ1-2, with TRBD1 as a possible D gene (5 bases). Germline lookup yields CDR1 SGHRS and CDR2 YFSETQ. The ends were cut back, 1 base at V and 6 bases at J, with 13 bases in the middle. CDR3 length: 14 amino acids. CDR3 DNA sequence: TGCGCCAGCAGCTTGCGGACGGGGGAGGATGGCTACACCTTC. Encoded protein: CASSLRTGEDGYTF.

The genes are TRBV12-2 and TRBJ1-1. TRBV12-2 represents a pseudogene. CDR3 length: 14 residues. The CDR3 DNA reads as TGTGCAAGTCGCTTAGGAGTGTGGCGGGGCGAAGCTTTCTTT. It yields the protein CASRLGVWRGEAFF.

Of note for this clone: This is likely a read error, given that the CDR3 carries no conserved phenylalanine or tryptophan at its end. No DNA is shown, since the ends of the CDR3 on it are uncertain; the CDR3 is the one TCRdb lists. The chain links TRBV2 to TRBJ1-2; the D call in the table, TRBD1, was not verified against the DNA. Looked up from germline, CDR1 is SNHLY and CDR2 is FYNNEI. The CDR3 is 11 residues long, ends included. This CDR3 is CASSIGSGTSI.

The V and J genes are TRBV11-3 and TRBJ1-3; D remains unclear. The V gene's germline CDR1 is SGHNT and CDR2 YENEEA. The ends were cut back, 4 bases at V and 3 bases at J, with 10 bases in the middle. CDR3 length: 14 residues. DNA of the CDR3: TGTGCCAGCAGCTCGTGGGAGGATGGAAACACCATATATTTT. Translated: CASSSWEDGNTIYF.

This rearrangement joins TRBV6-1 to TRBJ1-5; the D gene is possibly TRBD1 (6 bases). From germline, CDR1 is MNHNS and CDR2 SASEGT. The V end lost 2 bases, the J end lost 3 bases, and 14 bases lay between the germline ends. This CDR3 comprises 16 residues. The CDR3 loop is CASSESGHSINQPQHF. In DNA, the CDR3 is TGTGCCAGCAGTGAATCGGGACATTCGATCAATCAGCCCCAGCATTTT.

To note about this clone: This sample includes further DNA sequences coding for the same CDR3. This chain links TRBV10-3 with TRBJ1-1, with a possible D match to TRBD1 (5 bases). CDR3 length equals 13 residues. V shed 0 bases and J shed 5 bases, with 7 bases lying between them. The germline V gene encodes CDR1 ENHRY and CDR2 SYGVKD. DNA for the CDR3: TGTGCCATCAGTGAGTCGGGGGGTACTGAAGCTTTCTTT. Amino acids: CAISESGGTEAFF.

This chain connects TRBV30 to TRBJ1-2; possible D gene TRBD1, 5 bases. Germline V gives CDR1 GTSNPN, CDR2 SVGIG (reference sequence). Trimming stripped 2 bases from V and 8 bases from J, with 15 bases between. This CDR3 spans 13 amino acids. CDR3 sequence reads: CAWSPRAVGGYTF. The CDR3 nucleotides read TGTGCCTGGAGTCCCAGGGCGGTGGGAGGCTACACCTTC.

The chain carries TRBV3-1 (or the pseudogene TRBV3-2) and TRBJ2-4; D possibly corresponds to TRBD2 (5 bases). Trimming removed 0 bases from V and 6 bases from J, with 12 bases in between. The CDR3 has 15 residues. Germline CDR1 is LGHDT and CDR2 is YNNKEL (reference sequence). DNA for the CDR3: TGTGCCAGCAGCCAAGATATCGGGGTAGGAAACATTCAGTACTTC. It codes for CASSQDIGVGNIQYF.

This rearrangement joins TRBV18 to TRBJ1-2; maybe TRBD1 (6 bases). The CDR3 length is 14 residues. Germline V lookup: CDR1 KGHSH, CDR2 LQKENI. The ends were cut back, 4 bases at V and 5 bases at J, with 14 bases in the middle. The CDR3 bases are TGTGCCAGCTCACGAAGCGGGGGGCAATATGGCTACACCTTC. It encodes CASSRSGGQYGYTF.

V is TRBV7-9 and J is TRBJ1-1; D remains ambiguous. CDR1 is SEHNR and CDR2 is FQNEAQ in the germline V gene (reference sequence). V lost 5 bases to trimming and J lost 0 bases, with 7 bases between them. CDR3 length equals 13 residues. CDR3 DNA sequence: TGTGCCAGCAGCACGAGATTGAACACTGAAGCTTTCTTT. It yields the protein CASSTRLNTEAFF. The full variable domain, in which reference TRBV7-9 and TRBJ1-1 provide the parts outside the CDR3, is DTGVSQNPRHKITKRGQNVTFRCDPISEHNRLYWYRQTLGQGPEFLTYFQNEAQLEKSRLLSDRFSAERPKGSFSTLEIQRTEQGDSAMYLCASSTRLNTEAFFGQGTRLTVV.

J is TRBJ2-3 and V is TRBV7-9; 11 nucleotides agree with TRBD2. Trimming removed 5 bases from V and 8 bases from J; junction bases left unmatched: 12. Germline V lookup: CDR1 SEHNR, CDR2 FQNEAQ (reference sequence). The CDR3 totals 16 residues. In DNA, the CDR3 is TGTGCCAGCAGCCCCATAGCGGGGGGGCAGAGTGGTACGCAGTATTTT. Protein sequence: CASSPIAGGQSGTQYF.

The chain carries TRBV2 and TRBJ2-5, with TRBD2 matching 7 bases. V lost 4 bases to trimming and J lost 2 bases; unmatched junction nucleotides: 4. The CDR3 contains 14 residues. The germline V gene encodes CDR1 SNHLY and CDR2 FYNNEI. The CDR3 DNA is TGTGCCAGCAGTGTCGTGGGGGGGCAAGAGACCCAGTACTTC. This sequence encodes CASSVVGGQETQYF.